The rows below give T cell receptor beta chains drawn from one sample of a study of blood T cell repertoires in COVID-19. TCRdb keeps only in-frame clones here, not all; method: immunoSEQ multiplex PCR. The table includes about 150,000 clones, about 86% detected once. The sequenced sample was peripheral blood. The source is a woman aged 55-70 years with acute or convalescent COVID-19. Each CDR3 is given with its conserved first and last residue. The D gene is left open where the match is weak. Clone size is stated in some rows and not others, as once, few, many or a class when expanded.

>TRBJ1-2|.|.|TRBV5-1
TGCGCCAGCAGCCCACATAGGACAGAGACTAACTATGGCTACACCTTC
CASSPHRTETNYGYTF
>TRBJ1-6|TRBD1|.|TRBV18
TGTGCCAGCTCGCTCAGGGGGCTCGGTAATTCACCCCTCCACTTT
CASSLRGLGNSPLHF
>TRBJ2-7|.|.|TRBV9
TGTGCCAGCAGCGATGGACAGAACTACGAGCAGTACTTC
CASSDGQNYEQYF
>TRBJ2-1|.|.|TRBV5-1
TGCGCCAGCAGCTTGGAGGCGGGGGCATCCTACAATGAGCAGTTCTTC
CASSLEAGASYNEQFF
>TRBJ1-5|.|.|TRBV9
TGTGCCAGCAGCGTAGCAGCGGGGGGCGGGCAGCCCCAGCATTTT
CASSVAAGGGQPQHF
>TRBJ2-1|TRBD1|.|TRBV6-4
TGTGCCAGCAGTGACATGTCAGGGGGCAAAAATGAGCAGTTCTTC
CASSDMSGGKNEQFF
>TRBJ1-2|.|.|TRBV29-1
TGCAGCGTTGAAGAATGGAGGTACGGCGGCTATGGCTACACCTTC
CSVEEWRYGGYGYTF
>TRBJ1-6|TRBD1|.|TRBV3-1/TRBV3-2
TGTGCCAGCACAAGACAGGGGGCGTTTCGTTCACCCCTCCACTTT
CASTRQGAFRSPLHF
>TRBJ1-5|TRBD1|.|TRBV7-9
TGTGCCAGCAGCAAGGGACAGAGAAATCAGCCCCAGCATTTT
CASSKGQRNQPQHF
>TRBJ1-1|.|.|TRBV20-1
TGCAGTGCTAGTCAAAACCTCAGGAACACTGAAGCTTTCTTT
CSASQNLRNTEAFF
>TRBJ2-2|.|.|TRBV18
TGTGCCAGCCCCAAAAACTTTTCGAACACCGGGGAGCTGTTTTTT
CASPKNFSNTGELFF
>TRBJ1-2|TRBD1|.|TRBV5-6
TGTGCCAGCAGCTCTACGACAGGGGCCTTTGGCTACACCTTC
CASSSTTGAFGYTF
>TRBJ2-3|TRBD2|.|TRBV19
TGTGCCAGTAGTATCTGGCGGGGGGGCCCGAGGGATACGCAGTATTTT
CASSIWRGGPRDTQYF
>TRBJ1-4|TRBD1|.|TRBV12-3/TRBV12-4
TGTGCCAGCAGTTACCAAACAGGGGTCTCGTTTTTT
CASSYQTGVSFF
>TRBJ1-1|TRBD1|once|TRBV7-2
TGTGCCAGCAGATCCGGACAGGGGAACACTGAAGCTTTCTTT
CASRSGQGNTEAFF
>TRBJ1-6|.|.|TRBV2
TGTGCCAGCAGTGAAAGGACAGACACCCTATCTCTGTCACCCCTCCACTTT
CASSERTDTLSLSPLHF
>TRBJ1-6|.|.|TRBV7-3
TGTGCCAGCAGCTTAACGGGGCCGCGGAATTCACCCCTCCACTTT
CASSLTGPRNSPLHF